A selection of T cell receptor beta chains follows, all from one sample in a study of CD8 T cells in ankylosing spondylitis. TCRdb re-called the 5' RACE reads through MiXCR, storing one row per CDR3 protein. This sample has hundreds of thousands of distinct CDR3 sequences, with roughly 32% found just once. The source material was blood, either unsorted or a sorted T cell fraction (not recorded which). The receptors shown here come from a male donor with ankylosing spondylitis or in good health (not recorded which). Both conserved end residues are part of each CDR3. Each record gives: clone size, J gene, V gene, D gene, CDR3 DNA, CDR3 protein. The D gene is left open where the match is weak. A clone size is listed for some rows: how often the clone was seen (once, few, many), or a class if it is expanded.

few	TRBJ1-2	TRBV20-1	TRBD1	TGCAGTGTTATACAGGGGGGAGGCTACACCTTC	CSVIQGGGYTF
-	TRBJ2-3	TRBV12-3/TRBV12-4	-	TGTGCCACCAGTTTAAGGTCTAGCGTCCGCACAGATACGCAGTATTTT	CATSLRSSVRTDTQYF
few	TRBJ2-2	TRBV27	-	TGTGCCAGCAGTTTTCAGGCGAACACCGGGGAGCTGTTTTTT	CASSFQANTGELFF
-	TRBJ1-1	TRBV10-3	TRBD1	TGTGCCATCAGTGAAGTGGGACAGGTGAACCTAATGAACACTGAAGCTTTCTTT	CAISEVGQVNLMNTEAFF
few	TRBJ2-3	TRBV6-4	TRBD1	TGTGCCAGCAGTGACGACGGGGCAGGGGGCCTACTTACGCAGTATTTT	CASSDDGAGGLLTQYF
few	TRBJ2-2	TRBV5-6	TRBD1	TGTGCCAGCAGCCCGGACAGGGGGCTTGTCGGGGAGCTGTTTTTT	CASSPDRGLVGELFF
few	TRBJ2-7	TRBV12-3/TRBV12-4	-	TGTGCCAGCAGTCCAGGACAGAGCTCCTACGAGCAGTACTTC	CASSPGQSSYEQYF
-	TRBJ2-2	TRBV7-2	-	TGTGCCAGCAGCCAAAACATGGGCACCGGGGAGCTGTTTTTT	CASSQNMGTGELFF
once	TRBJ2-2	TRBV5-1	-	TGCGCCAGCAGCTTGTATGGGAGTAACACCGGGGAGCTGTTTTTT	CASSLYGSNTGELFF
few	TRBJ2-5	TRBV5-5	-	TGTGCCAGCAGCACCCCGAGGGGGACTCAAGAGACCCAGTACTTC	CASSTPRGTQETQYF
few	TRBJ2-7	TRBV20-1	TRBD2	TGCAGTGCTAGCCGCCATGGTGGGGCGGGGGGTACCTACGAGCAGTACTTC	CSASRHGGAGGTYEQYF
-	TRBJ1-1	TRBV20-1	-	TGCAGTTCTAACCGGGGCCATCTGAACACTGAAGCTTTCTTT	CSSNRGHLNTEAFF
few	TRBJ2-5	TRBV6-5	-	TGTGCCAGCTGGAGTGGAGAGACCCAGTACTTC	CASWSGETQYF
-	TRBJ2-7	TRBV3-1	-	TGTGCCAGCAGCCAAGATGTCAGGCCCCCCCACGAGCAGTACTTC	CASSQDVRPPHEQYF
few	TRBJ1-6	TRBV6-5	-	TGTGCCAGCAGTTATCCTGAAGGCTCCCTCCACTTT	CASSYPEGSLHF
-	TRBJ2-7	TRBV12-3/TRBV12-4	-	TGTGCCAGCAGTTTGGGTCGCCTCCGGAGGGACTTC	CASSLGRLRRDF
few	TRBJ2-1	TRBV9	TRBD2	TGTGCCAGCAGCGCCGGACTAGCGGGGGGGTTACACAATGAGCAGTTCTTC	CASSAGLAGGLHNEQFF
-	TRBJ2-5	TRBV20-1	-	TGCAGTGCTAGCCCCCTGGCCGCTAAGCAAGAGACCCAGTACTTC	CSASPLAAKQETQYF
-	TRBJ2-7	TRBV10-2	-	TGCGCCAGCAGCCACGAGGCCTACGAGCAGTACTTC	CASSHEAYEQYF
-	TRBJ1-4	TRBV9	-	TGTGCCAGCAGCGTAGGGCAGGGGCTGGCAACTAATGAAAAACTGTTTTTT	CASSVGQGLATNEKLFF
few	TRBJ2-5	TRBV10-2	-	TGCGCCAGCAGTGAGTCGGTGGCAGGACCGTACCAAGAGACCCAGTACTTC	CASSESVAGPYQETQYF
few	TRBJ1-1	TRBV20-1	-	TGCAGTGCTAGAGACTTGGACAGCCGCTCCCCTCTTGAAGCTTTCTTT	CSARDLDSRSPLEAFF
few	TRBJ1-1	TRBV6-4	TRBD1	TGTGCCAGCAGTGACTCGAAACCCGGAAAGGGGGCCTGGAACACTGAAGCTTTCTTT	CASSDSKPGKGAWNTEAFF
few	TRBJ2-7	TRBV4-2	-	TGTGCCAGCAGCCAAGAGTGGCCCACTACCTACGAGCAGTACTTC	CASSQEWPTTYEQYF
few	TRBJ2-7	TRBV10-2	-	TGCGCCAGCAGTGAGTCGTGGGGCTACGAGCAGTACTTC	CASSESWGYEQYF
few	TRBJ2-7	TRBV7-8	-	TGTGCCAGCAGCTTAGTTCGGACGGACTACGAGCAGTACTTC	CASSLVRTDYEQYF
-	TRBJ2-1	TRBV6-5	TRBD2	TGTGCCAGCAGTTTAGACACCCCGGGGGGTGGACAGTTCTTC	CASSLDTPGGGQFF
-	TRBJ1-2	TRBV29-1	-	TGCAGCGTTCCGAGACAGGTGGGCTATGGCTACACCTTC	CSVPRQVGYGYTF
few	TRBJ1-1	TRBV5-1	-	TGCGCCAGCAGCTTCCAGGGCATGAACACTGAAGCTTTCTTT	CASSFQGMNTEAFF
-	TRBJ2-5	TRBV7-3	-	TGTGCCAGCAGCTTAGGGCCAGATGGAGAGACCCAGTACTTC	CASSLGPDGETQYF
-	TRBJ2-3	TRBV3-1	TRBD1	TGTGCCAGCAGCCCCCGGGACAGCTTCGATACGCAGTATTTT	CASSPRDSFDTQYF
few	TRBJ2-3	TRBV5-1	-	TGCGCCAGCAGCTTAGACCAGGAAGATACGCAGTATTTT	CASSLDQEDTQYF
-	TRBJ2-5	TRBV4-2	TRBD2	TGTGCCAGCAGCCCGAAGGGACTAGCGAGGTTAGAGACCCAGTACTTC	CASSPKGLARLETQYF
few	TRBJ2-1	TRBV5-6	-	TGTGCCAGCCTCTCCGTGGGCTATGAGCAGTTCTTC	CASLSVGYEQFF
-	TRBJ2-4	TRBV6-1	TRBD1	TGTGCCAGCAGTAGGAACACCCAGGGGGACATTCAGTACTTC	CASSRNTQGDIQYF
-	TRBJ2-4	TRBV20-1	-	TGCAGTGCTAGAGAAGGGCAGGTTCGGAACATTCAGTACTTC	CSAREGQVRNIQYF
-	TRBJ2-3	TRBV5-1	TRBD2	TGCGCCAGCAGCCCCAGGACTAGCGGGGGTCCCGGGGATACGCAGTATTTT	CASSPRTSGGPGDTQYF
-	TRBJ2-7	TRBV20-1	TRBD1	TGCAGTGCCAGGGCCGGGACAGGGGCCTACGAGCAGTACTTC	CSARAGTGAYEQYF
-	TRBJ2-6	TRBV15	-	TGTGCCACCAGCAGAGATCGCAGTCAAATCTCTGGGGCCAACGTCCTGACTTTC	CATSRDRSQISGANVLTF
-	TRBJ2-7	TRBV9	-	TGTGCCAGCAGTCCTGAGGACGGACTCTACGAGCAGTACTTC	CASSPEDGLYEQYF
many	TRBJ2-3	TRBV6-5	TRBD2	TGTGCCAGCAGTTACGGCGGGGGGCTCCCCACAGATACGCAGTATTTT	CASSYGGGLPTDTQYF
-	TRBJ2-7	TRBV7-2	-	TGTGCCAGCAGCCCGCGCCGGGGGCGATACGAGCAGTACTTC	CASSPRRGRYEQYF
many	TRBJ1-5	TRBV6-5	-	TGTGCCAGCAGTTGGTCCAGCAATCAGCCCCAGCATTTT	CASSWSSNQPQHF
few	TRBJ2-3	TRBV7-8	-	TGTGCCAGCAGCAGGCGGGACGATGATAAGGTTGCCCAGTATTTT	CASSRRDDDKVAQYF
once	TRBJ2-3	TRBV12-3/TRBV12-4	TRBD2	TGTGCCAGCAGACCGACTAGCGGGGGGGCCGGTACGCAGTATTTT	CASRPTSGGAGTQYF
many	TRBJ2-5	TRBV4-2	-	TGTGCCAGCAGCCAAGATGGGGGGGGGGCCTGGGAGACCCAGTACTTC	CASSQDGGGAWETQYF
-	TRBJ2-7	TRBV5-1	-	TGCGCCAGCACCACTCCAGGGGTCGATGGCGAGCAGTACTTC	CASTTPGVDGEQYF
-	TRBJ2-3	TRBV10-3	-	TGTGCCATCAGGGCGGGGGCGTCAGATACGCAGTATTTT	CAIRAGASDTQYF
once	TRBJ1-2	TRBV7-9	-	TGTGCCAGCAGCTTACAAGGGGCAGGGGCAGGCTATGGCTACACCTTC	CASSLQGAGAGYGYTF
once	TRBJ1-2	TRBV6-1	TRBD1	TGTGCCAGCAGTGAAACGACAGGGGGTCGGTGGGGCTACACCTTC	CASSETTGGRWGYTF
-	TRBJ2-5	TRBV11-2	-	TGTGCCAGCAGCTTAGTTTTGGGGCGGGGGACCCAGTACTTC	CASSLVLGRGTQYF
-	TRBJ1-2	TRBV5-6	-	TGTGCCAGCAGCTTGAACCAGGGGACTCAATCCTATGGCTACACCTTC	CASSLNQGTQSYGYTF
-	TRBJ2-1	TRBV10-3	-	TGTGCCATCACGGCTGAACAGGGCAAGGGGATCTACAATGAGCAGTTCTTC	CAITAEQGKGIYNEQFF
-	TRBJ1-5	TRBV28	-	TGTGCCAGCAGTTCCCCTTTGGGAAATCAGCCCCAGCATTTT	CASSSPLGNQPQHF
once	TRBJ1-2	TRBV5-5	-	TGTGCCAGCAGCGCCCAGCGGGGGGCTAACTATGGCTACACCTTC	CASSAQRGANYGYTF
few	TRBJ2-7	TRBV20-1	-	TGCAGTGTCCGACCCCTGGGAGAAATCTACGAGCAGTACTTC	CSVRPLGEIYEQYF
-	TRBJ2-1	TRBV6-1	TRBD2	TGTGCCAGCAGCCCGATGTGGCTAGCGGGGGCGAACAATGAGCAGTTCTTC	CASSPMWLAGANNEQFF
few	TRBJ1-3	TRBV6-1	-	TGTGCCAGCAGGGAACAGACCGAAGGAAACACCATATATTTT	CASREQTEGNTIYF
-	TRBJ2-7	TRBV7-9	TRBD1	TGTGCCAGCAGCTTAGGGGTCGGGACAGGGGCTTACGAGCAGTACTTC	CASSLGVGTGAYEQYF
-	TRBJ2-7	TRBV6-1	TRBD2	TGTGCCAGCAGTGAAGGCCTAGCGGGGGCCTACGAGCAGTACTTC	CASSEGLAGAYEQYF